This T cell receptor beta chain was found in a study of regulatory T cells in long-lasting Graves disease. Construction of the TCR beta libraries employed iRepertoire HTBI primers in conjunction with Arm-PCR of CDR3 regions. MiXCR was run by TCRdb on the multiplex PCR reads, yielding one entry per CDR3 protein. The sample has roughly 500,000 distinct CDR3 sequences; approximately 12% are singletons. Study-level findings and limits: Gene preferences differed: TRBV28, TRBJ1-2, TRBJ2-5 in persistent cases.

The time point was: newly diagnosed GD, antithyroid drugs for less than 3 months. The authors made the TCR library using RNA they extracted from PBMCs. Trimming removed 6 bases at V and 4 bases at J, with 12 bases between. This CDR3 region has 13 residues. CDR1 and CDR2 (germline): ENHRY, SYGVKD. This clonotype appeared a few times. Its antigen is unidentified. Separately, the same data were catalogued under a study of T cells in Graves' hyperthyroidism and ophthalmopathy.

This specimen was peripheral blood mononuclear cells (PBMCs), taken at new diagnosis, from a patient treated with antithyroid drugs. The gene calls are TRBV10-3 and TRBJ2-5; no firm D call. The clonotype originates from a man younger than 40 with Graves disease. CDR3: CAISPDGLETQYF. In nucleotides, the CDR3 is TGTGCCATCAGCCCGGACGGCCTAGAGACCCAGTACTTC.